Below, 26 T cell receptor beta chains from the same sample are listed, as sequenced in a study of blood T cell repertoires in COVID-19. Profiled with immunoSEQ multiplex PCR; TCRdb holds only in-frame clones, not every one. Among just over 300,000 clones, approximately 90% were seen once, and the ten largest hold 2% to 3%. Sequenced input: peripheral blood. These receptor sequences come from a man aged 18 to 30 with active or convalescent COVID-19.

The chain carries TRBV9 and TRBJ2-3, with 7 bases identical to TRBD2. Germline V gene lookup returns CDR1 SGDLS and CDR2 YYNGEE. V shed 4 bases, J shed 5 bases, and the junction held 16 bases outside the gene matches. The CDR3 spans 17 residues. DNA of the CDR3: TGTGCCAGCAGCACCCGTCCCGGACTAGACTCCCTAGATACGCAGTATTTT. It yields the protein CASSTRPGLDSLDTQYF.

The chain couples TRBV18 to TRBJ1-4; a possible D gene is TRBD1 (5 bases). The germline V gene encodes CDR1 KGHSH and CDR2 LQKENI. Trimming removed 3 bases at V and 2 bases at J, with 7 bases between. This CDR3 has 14 amino acids. CDR3 DNA: TGTGCCAGCTCACCCAGGGCGACTAATGAAAAACTGTTTTTT. Translating it yields CASSPRATNEKLFF.

The rearrangement uses TRBV7-9 and TRBJ1-2; TRBD1 agrees at 9 bases. This CDR3 spans 15 amino acids. V dropped 1 base and J dropped 7; count of bases not matched to a gene: 7. CDR1 is SEHNR and CDR2 is FQNEAQ in the germline V gene (reference sequence). CDR3 sequence (DNA): TGTGCCAGCAGCTTAGGGACAGGGGAGGTGCGTGGCTACACCTTC. Amino acid sequence: CASSLGTGEVRGYTF.

On this clone: The sample carries other DNA sequences with the same CDR3. The V call is TRBV10-3, the J call TRBJ1-1; D might be TRBD1 (5 bases). Germline V lookup: CDR1 ENHRY, CDR2 SYGVKD. Trimming shortened V by 2 bases and J by 5 bases, and 9 bases separated the two germline ends. The CDR3 is 13 residues long. The DNA for the CDR3 is TGTGCCATCAGTGAGGCGGGGGGAACTGAAGCTTTCTTT. Amino acids: CAISEAGGTEAFF.

V usage is TRBV28 and J usage is TRBJ1-1; D is perhaps TRBD1 (6 bases). Germline loops: CDR1 MDHEN, CDR2 SYDVKM. The CDR3 runs to 15 residues. Deletions cut 6 bases from V and 5 bases from J, with 19 bases between. CDR3 amino acids: CASSPPGQGFTEAFF. In DNA, the CDR3 is TGTGCCAGCAGCCCTCCGGGACAAGGTTTTACTGAAGCTTTCTTT.

This sequence joins TRBV6-4 and TRBJ2-2; perhaps TRBD2 as D (6 bases). V lost 7 bases and J lost 5, with 14 bases in between. The germline gives CDR1 MRHNA, CDR2 SNTAGT. This CDR3 spans 14 amino acids. CDR3 amino acids: CASTGQGGTGELFF. CDR3 sequence (DNA): TGTGCCAGCACCGGGCAGGGAGGAACCGGGGAGCTGTTTTTT.

This clone was recorded once. V is TRBV3-1 (or the pseudogene TRBV3-2) and J is TRBJ2-3; the match to TRBD2 covers 8 bases. The CDR3 is 17 residues long. J was trimmed by 1 base and V by 0 bases; bases with no gene match: 6. CDR1 is LGHDT, CDR2 YNNKEL, per germline (reference sequence). CDR3 in DNA: TGTGCCAGCAGCCAAGATCTGGGGACTAGTGGCACAGATACGCAGTATTTT. It yields the protein CASSQDLGTSGTDTQYF.

This chain connects TRBV7-2 to TRBJ2-7; possible D gene TRBD1, 5 bases. The length of the CDR3 is 16 residues. Germline CDR1 reads SGHTA; CDR2 reads FQGNSA. Trimming took off 0 bases at V and 0 bases at J, with 12 bases between the two ends. The chain's CDR3 is CASSLASGIGSYEQYF. DNA for the CDR3: TGTGCCAGCAGCTTAGCGTCAGGGATTGGCTCCTACGAGCAGTACTTC.

This clone was picked up a small number of times. The chain is built from TRBV28 and TRBJ2-5; 7 nucleotides agree with TRBD2. This CDR3 spans 17 amino acids. V was pared by 6 bases and J by 5 bases, with 18 bases of the junction left unmatched. Germline V gene sequence: CDR1 MDHEN, CDR2 SYDVKM. The CDR3 sequence: CASSASGRELVGETQYF. The CDR3 nucleotides read TGTGCCAGCAGCGCCTCGGGGCGGGAGCTGGTGGGGGAGACCCAGTACTTC.

V is TRBV6-5 and J is TRBJ1-4, with a weak D call TRBD1 (5 bases). Between the trimmed V and J ends, which lost 5 bases and 7 bases, there was a span of 11 bases. Germline V gene data show CDR1 as MNHEY and CDR2 as SVGAGI. The CDR3 has 13 residues. This chain's CDR3 is CASSRQGFEKLFF. The CDR3 coding sequence is TGTGCCAGCAGTCGCCAGGGATTTGAAAAACTGTTTTTT.

The gene calls are TRBV29-1 and TRBJ1-4; TRBD1 matches 10 bases. The junction had 7 bases not matched to a gene; V was cut back by 7 bases and J by 8 bases. The CDR3 runs 13 residues. Germline assignment: CDR1 SQVTM and CDR2 ANQGSEA. CDR3 amino acids: CSGRQGAGEKLFF. The CDR3 DNA reads as TGCAGCGGACGACAGGGGGCCGGGGAAAAACTGTTTTTT.

This sequence joins TRBV6-5 and TRBJ2-7; 11 bases agree with TRBD2. CDR1 and CDR2 (germline): MNHEY, SVGAGI. The trim removed 5 bases at V and 6 bases at J, leaving 9 bases unmatched. CDR3 length equals 15 residues. The CDR3 DNA follows: TGTGCCAGCAGTAAAACTAGCGGGAGATCACTCGAGCAGTACTTC. Its protein product is CASSKTSGRSLEQYF.

This clone was seen once. The chain is built from TRBV2 and TRBJ2-5; a weak D match, TRBD1 (5 bases). Trimming left V 6 bases short and J 2 bases short, with 16 bases between. The CDR3 is made up of 15 amino acids. Germline CDR1 and CDR2: SNHLY and FYNNEI. CDR3 in DNA: TGTGCCAGCAGCGGCGAAGGCCGACAGCAAGAGACCCAGTACTTC. Its translation is CASSGEGRQQETQYF.

The count of this clone is one. V gene TRBV4-2 combines with J gene TRBJ2-1; TRBD2 matches at 10 bases. With V trimmed by 1 base and J by 3 bases, 9 bases remained unmatched. The CDR3 is 18 amino acids. Looked up from germline, CDR1 is LGHNA and CDR2 is YNFKEQ. CDR3 sequence (DNA): TGTGCCAGCAGCCAAGTGAAGGCTAGCGGGAGTATCTACAATGAGCAGTTCTTC. This encodes CASSQVKASGSIYNEQFF.

The chain links TRBV3-1 (or the pseudogene TRBV3-2) to TRBJ2-3, with 7 nucleotides matching TRBD2. CDR3 length: 17 residues. Per the germline V gene, CDR1 is LGHDT and CDR2 is YNNKEL (reference sequence). Losses at the gene ends were 1 base for V and 3 bases for J; bases not matched to a gene: 10. CDR3 in DNA: TGTGCCAGCAGCCAAGTATGGGGGGGGGTGGAGACAGATACGCAGTATTTT. Residues: CASSQVWGGVETDTQYF.

The chain uses TRBV7-3 and TRBJ2-2; perhaps TRBD2 as D (6 bases). Germline V lookup: CDR1 SGHTA, CDR2 FQGTGA. CDR3 size: 16 residues. The germline V and J ends were trimmed by 3 bases and 4 bases, with 15 bases remaining between them. The CDR3: CASSLFAGSGTGELFF. The CDR3 DNA reads TGTGCCAGCAGCTTGTTCGCCGGGAGTGGCACCGGGGAGCTGTTTTTT.

This rearrangement joins TRBV2 to TRBJ2-2, with 7 bases aligning to TRBD1. The CDR3 is 15 residues long. Per germline, CDR1 SNHLY and CDR2 FYNNEI. Trimming took 8 bases from V and 0 from J; bases not matched to a gene: 6. The CDR3, as DNA: TGTGCCAGCCGCCAGACAGGGTCGAACACCGGGGAGCTGTTTTTT. Amino acids: CASRQTGSNTGELFF. Full variable domain (rest looked up from reference TRBV2 and TRBJ2-2): EPEVTQTPSHQVTQMGQEVILRCVPISNHLYFYWYRQILGQKVEFLVSFYNNEISEKSEIFDDQFSVERPDGSNFTLKIRSTKLEDSAMYFCASRQTGSNTGELFFGEGSRLTVL.

The V call is TRBV28, the J call TRBJ2-5; maybe TRBD2 (6 bases). V was clipped by 3 bases and J by 5 bases, with 22 bases between them. Germline V gene lookup returns CDR1 MDHEN and CDR2 SYDVKM. The CDR3 totals 17 residues. CDR3 amino acids: CASSFPPGVPVKETQYF. In DNA, the CDR3 is TGTGCCAGCAGTTTCCCCCCGGGGGTCCCAGTAAAGGAGACCCAGTACTTC. Based on the CDR3 plus reference TRBV28 and TRBJ2-5, the full variable domain is DVKVTQSSRYLVKRTGEKVFLECVQDMDHENMFWYRQDPGLGLRLIYFSYDVKMKEKGDIPEGYSVSREKKERFSLILESASTNQTSMYLCASSFPPGVPVKETQYFGPGTRLLVL.

This chain uses TRBV7-2 with TRBJ1-2; 7 positions agree with TRBD1. CDR3 length: 14 residues. V lost 5 bases, J lost 4 bases, and 7 bases stayed unmatched. The germline V gene encodes CDR1 SGHTA and CDR2 FQGNSA. CDR3 in DNA: TGTGCCAGCAGCGGACAGACAGGGAGCTATGGCTACACCTTC. This codes for CASSGQTGSYGYTF.

V usage is TRBV6-5 and J usage is TRBJ1-2; 7 bases align to TRBD1. The germline gives CDR1 MNHEY, CDR2 SVGAGI. V shed 3 bases, J shed 7 bases, and the junction held 8 bases outside the gene matches. The CDR3 consists of 14 residues. CDR3 amino acids: CASSYRQGGGGYTF. DNA of the CDR3: TGTGCCAGCAGTTATCGACAGGGTGGAGGTGGCTACACCTTC.

The chain links TRBV7-2 to TRBJ2-5, with 7 bases matching TRBD1. CDR3 size: 13 residues. J was trimmed by 2 bases and V by 5 bases; bases with no gene match: 2. CDR1 and CDR2 from the germline V gene are SGHTA and FQGNSA. The CDR3 region is CASSPGQQETQYF. Here the CDR3 DNA reads TGTGCCAGCAGCCCGGGACAGCAAGAGACCCAGTACTTC.

J is TRBJ2-2 and V is TRBV7-3, with 7 positions matching TRBD1. V lost 5 bases to trimming and J lost 4 bases; unmatched junction nucleotides: 4. This CDR3 contains 14 residues. CDR1 and CDR2 (germline): SGHTA, FQGTGA. CDR3 residues: CASSDRVPTGELFF. CDR3 nucleotide sequence: TGTGCCAGCAGCGACAGGGTACCCACCGGGGAGCTGTTTTTT.

V is TRBV18 and J is TRBJ1-2; D gene ambiguous. Germline V lookup: CDR1 KGHSH, CDR2 LQKENI. CDR3 size: 14 residues. The ends were cut back, 4 bases at V and 7 bases at J, with 16 bases in the middle. The CDR3, as DNA: TGTGCCAGCTCACTCGACCAGGTTTCTACTGGCTACACCTTC. Amino acid sequence: CASSLDQVSTGYTF.

The V and J genes are TRBV25-1 and TRBJ1-5; D unresolved. Germline CDR1 reads MGHDK; CDR2 reads SYGVNS. Deletions cut 4 bases from V and 2 bases from J, with 15 bases between. This CDR3 is built from 16 residues. For the CDR3, the DNA is TGTGCCAGCAGTGGCCCCGGGGTGGTGGGCAATCAGCCCCAGCATTTT. Protein sequence: CASSGPGVVGNQPQHF.

The chain employs TRBV18 and TRBJ2-5, with TRBD1 matching 8 bases. V lost 0 bases to trimming and J lost 7 bases; unmatched junction nucleotides: 7. CDR1 and CDR2 (germline): KGHSH, LQKENI. The CDR3 length is 15 residues. CDR3 DNA sequence: TGTGCCAGCTCACCACCAACCCAGGGGGCTAGGACCCAGTACTTC. Its protein product is CASSPPTQGARTQYF.

The genes are TRBV11-3 and TRBJ1-1; unclear D gene. The V end was cut by 0 bases, the J end by 2 bases, with 4 bases between. This CDR3 is 13 amino acids long. CDR1 and CDR2 (germline): SGHNT, YENEEA. The CDR3 DNA reads TGTGCCAGCAGCTTAGACAGAAACACTGAAGCTTTCTTT. Its translation is CASSLDRNTEAFF. Using reference TRBV11-3 and TRBJ1-1 for the parts outside the CDR3, the full variable domain is EAGVVQSPRYKIIEKKQPVAFWCNPISGHNTLYWYLQNLGQGPELLIRYENEEAVDDSQLPKDRFSAERLKGVDSTLKIQPAELGDSAVYLCASSLDRNTEAFFGQGTRLTVV.